This T cell receptor (beta chain) was retrieved from a study of T cells after yellow fever vaccination. Study-wide results and caveats: Subsequent to the booster, the majority of primary-vaccination clones reappeared (96% CD4, 80% to 90% CD8).

5'RACE template switching produced TCR cDNA carrying a universal primer site and UMIs. TCRdb re-called the 5' RACE reads through MiXCR, storing one row per CDR3 protein. The sample contains approximately 550,000 distinct CDR3 sequences, over 15% of which appear only once. This clonotype was seen only a few times. What it recognizes is unknown. This sample comprised PBMCs, obtained 15 days after the yellow fever booster vaccination. The receptor was isolated from a young man who received the YFV17D yellow fever vaccine.

CDR3 sequence reads: CASSSSGHRGNEQFF. The CDR3 bases are TGTGCCAGCTCGAGCTCCGGACATCGCGGCAATGAGCAGTTCTTC. The chain joins TRBV12-3 or TRBV12-4 to TRBJ2-1, with a possible D match to TRBD1 (5 bases). The CDR3 extends over 15 amino acids. Trimming left V 8 bases short and J 6 bases short, with 20 bases between.